Sequencing of this T cell receptor (beta chain) was carried out in a study of T cells expressing NK-cell markers. Study results and limitations: NKG2C+ dominant clonotypes from 6 or 7 donors made up roughly 1.0-7.0% of CD8+ T cells. Uncertainty persisted over the HCMV specificity of expanded NKG2C+ T cell clones.

Worth noting for this clonotype: What it recognizes is unknown.

Per the germline V gene, CDR1 is SGHNT and CDR2 is YENEEA. The CDR3 extends over 13 amino acids. TCRdb reanalyzed the 5' RACE reads, giving one entry per CDR3 protein sequence and no DNA. The sample's table shows about 300,000 distinct CDR3 sequences. The chain employs TRBV11-3 and TRBJ2-1; the D gene TCRdb calls, TRBD1, cannot be checked with no DNA. The source material was blood T cells: a sorted CD56 or NKG2C T cell subset, CD4+ or CD8+ T cells, or bulk PBMC T cells (not recorded which). The sequence derives from a woman aged 18-70 years in good health. CDR3 loop: CASSLDGTGGAFF.